These 5 T cell receptor beta chains originate from one sample sequenced in a study of cytomegalovirus exposure and HLA in healthy donors. Primers included in the PCR were 60 Vbeta and 13 Jbeta primers. TCRdb keeps only in-frame clones here, not all; method: immunoSEQ multiplex PCR. This table has some 200,000 clones, approximately 88% appearing once. The specimen was PBMCs. These receptors were collected from a boy between 2 and 10 years old in good health and CMV-seronegative.

This clone has a single count. The rearrangement uses TRBV6-5 and TRBJ2-7, with D tentatively TRBD1 (7 bases). Per germline, CDR1 MNHEY and CDR2 SVGAGI. The V end was cut by 7 bases, the J end by 3 bases, with 19 bases between. The CDR3 has 15 residues. In DNA form, the CDR3 reads TGTGCCAGCATCCTCGGGGGACAGAGTAACTACGAGCAGTACTTC. This gives the protein CASILGGQSNYEQYF.

The CDR3 here is CASSSQQVRLTYEQYF. The CDR3 bases are TGTGCCAGCAGCTCTCAACAGGTACGATTGACTTACGAGCAGTACTTC. J is TRBJ2-7 and V is TRBV5-6; D perhaps matches TRBD1 (5 bases). Germline V gene lookup returns CDR1 SGHDT and CDR2 YYEEEE. This CDR3 contains 16 residues. Trimming cost V 3 bases and J 4 bases, with 20 bases left between them.

The chain uses TRBV29-1 and TRBJ1-1, with 8 positions matching TRBD1. CDR1 is SQVTM, CDR2 ANQGSEA, per germline. This CDR3 spans 13 amino acids. V was pared by 6 bases and J by 3 bases, with 6 bases of the junction left unmatched. CDR3 in amino acids: CSVQTGDYTEAFF. The CDR3 nucleotides read TGCAGCGTGCAGACAGGGGATTACACTGAAGCTTTCTTT.

CDR3 coding DNA: TGTGCCACCAGCAGAGATCAAGATACGCAGTATTTT. Its translation is CATSRDQDTQYF. The chain has TRBV15 and TRBJ2-3; D ambiguous. This CDR3 is 12 amino acids long. Trimming left V 0 bases short and J 5 bases short, with 3 bases between. Looked up from germline, CDR1 is LNHNV and CDR2 is YYDKDF (reference sequence). Supplemented by reference TRBV15 and TRBJ2-3, the full variable domain reads DAMVIQNPRYQVTQFGKPVTLSCSQTLNHNVMYWYQQKSSQAPKLLFHYYDKDFNNEADTPDNFQSRRPNTSFCFLDIRSPGLGDTAMYLCATSRDQDTQYFGPGTRLTVL.

The V gene is TRBV7-6, the J gene TRBJ1-1; maybe TRBD1 (6 bases). The V gene lost 6 bases and the J gene lost 0 bases, with 23 bases spanning the gap. The germline V gene encodes CDR1 SGHVS and CDR2 FNYEAQ. The CDR3 consists of 18 residues. The CDR3 sequence is CASSSLPVGQTMNTEAFF. The CDR3 nucleotides read TGTGCCAGCAGTTCCCTACCGGTAGGACAGACCATGAACACTGAAGCTTTCTTT.